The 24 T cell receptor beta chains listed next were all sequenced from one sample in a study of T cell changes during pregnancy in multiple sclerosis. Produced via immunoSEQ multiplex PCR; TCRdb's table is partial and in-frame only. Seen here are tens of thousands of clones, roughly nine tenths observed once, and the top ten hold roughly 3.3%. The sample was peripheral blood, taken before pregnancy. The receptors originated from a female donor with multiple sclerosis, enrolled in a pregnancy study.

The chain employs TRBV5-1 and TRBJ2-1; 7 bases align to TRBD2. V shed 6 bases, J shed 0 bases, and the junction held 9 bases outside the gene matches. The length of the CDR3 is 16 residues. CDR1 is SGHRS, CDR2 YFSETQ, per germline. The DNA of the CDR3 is TGCGCCAGCACCCCCTCTAGCGGTAGCTCCTACAATGAGCAGTTCTTC. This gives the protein CASTPSSGSSYNEQFF.

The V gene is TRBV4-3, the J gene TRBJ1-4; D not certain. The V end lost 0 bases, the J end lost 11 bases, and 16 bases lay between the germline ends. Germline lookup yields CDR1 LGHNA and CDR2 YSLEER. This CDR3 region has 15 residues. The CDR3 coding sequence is TGCGCCAGCAGCCAAGATTCGCGGCAATACCATAAACTGTTTTTT. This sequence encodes CASSQDSRQYHKLFF.

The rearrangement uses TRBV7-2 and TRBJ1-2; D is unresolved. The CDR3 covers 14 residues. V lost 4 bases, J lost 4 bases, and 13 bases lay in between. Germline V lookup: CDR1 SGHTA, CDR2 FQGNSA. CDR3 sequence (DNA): TGTGCCAGCAGCTCTACCGGGAGCCCCTATGGCTACACCTTC. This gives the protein CASSSTGSPYGYTF.

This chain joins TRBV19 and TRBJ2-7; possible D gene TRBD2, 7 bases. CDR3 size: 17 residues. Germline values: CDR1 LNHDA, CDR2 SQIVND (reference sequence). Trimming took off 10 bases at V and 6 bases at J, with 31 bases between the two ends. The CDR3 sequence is CATTTGPGGGSPSEQYF. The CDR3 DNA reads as TGTGCCACTACCACCGGTCCGGGGGGCGGATCCCCTTCCGAGCAGTACTTC.

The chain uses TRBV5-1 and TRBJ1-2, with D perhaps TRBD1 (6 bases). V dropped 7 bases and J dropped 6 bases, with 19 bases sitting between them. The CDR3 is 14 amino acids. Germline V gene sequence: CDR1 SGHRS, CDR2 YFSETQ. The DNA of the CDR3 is TGCGCCAGCTCGTACACGGGGGGCAAGGATGGCTACACCTTC. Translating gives CASSYTGGKDGYTF.

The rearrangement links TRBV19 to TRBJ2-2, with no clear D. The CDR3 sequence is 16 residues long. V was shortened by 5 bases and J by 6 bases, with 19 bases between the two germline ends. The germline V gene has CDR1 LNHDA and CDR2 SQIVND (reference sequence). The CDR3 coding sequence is TGTGCCAGTAGTCCAAAAGGAAGGCTAGATGCCGGGGAGCTGTTTTTT. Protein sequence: CASSPKGRLDAGELFF.

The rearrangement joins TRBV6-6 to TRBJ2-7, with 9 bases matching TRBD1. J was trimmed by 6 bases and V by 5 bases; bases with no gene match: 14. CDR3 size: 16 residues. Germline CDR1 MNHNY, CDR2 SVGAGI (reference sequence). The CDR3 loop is CASSPVSGQGALEQYF. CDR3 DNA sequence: TGTGCCAGCAGTCCAGTTTCGGGACAGGGAGCTCTCGAGCAGTACTTC.

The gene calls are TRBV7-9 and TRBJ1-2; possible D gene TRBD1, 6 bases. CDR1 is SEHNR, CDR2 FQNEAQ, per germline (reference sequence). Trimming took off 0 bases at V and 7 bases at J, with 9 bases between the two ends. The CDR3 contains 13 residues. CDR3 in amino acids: CASSLATGSGYTF. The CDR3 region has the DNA TGTGCCAGCAGCTTAGCTACAGGGTCTGGCTACACCTTC.

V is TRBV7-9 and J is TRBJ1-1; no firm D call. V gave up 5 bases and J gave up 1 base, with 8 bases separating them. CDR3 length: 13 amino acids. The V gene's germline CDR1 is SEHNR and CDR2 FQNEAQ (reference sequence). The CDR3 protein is CASSRSGNTEAFF. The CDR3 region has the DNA TGTGCCAGCAGCCGCAGCGGGAACACTGAAGCTTTCTTT.

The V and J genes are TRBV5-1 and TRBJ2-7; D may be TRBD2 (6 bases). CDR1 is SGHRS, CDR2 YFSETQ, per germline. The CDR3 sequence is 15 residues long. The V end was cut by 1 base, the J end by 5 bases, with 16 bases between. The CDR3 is CASSLSGRLGHEQYF. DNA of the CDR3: TGCGCCAGCAGCTTGTCCGGGAGACTCGGCCACGAGCAGTACTTC.

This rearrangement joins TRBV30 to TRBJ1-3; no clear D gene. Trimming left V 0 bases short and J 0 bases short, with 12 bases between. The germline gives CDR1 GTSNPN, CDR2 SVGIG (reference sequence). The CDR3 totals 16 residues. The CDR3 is CAWSVRVDSSGNTIYF. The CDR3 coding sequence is TGTGCCTGGAGTGTACGAGTAGATAGCTCTGGAAACACCATATATTTT.

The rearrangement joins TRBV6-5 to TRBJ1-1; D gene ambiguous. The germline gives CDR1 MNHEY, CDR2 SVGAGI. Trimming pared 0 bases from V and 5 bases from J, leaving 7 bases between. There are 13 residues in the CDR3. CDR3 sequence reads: CASSYSTGTEAFF. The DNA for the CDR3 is TGTGCCAGCAGTTACTCTACGGGTACTGAAGCTTTCTTT.

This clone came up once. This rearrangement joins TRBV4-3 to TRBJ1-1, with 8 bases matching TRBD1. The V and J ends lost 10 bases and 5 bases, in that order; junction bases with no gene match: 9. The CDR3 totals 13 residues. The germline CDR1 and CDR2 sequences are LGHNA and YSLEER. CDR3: CATRDRSLTEAFF. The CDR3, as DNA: TGCGCCACTCGGGACAGGAGTTTGACTGAAGCTTTCTTT.

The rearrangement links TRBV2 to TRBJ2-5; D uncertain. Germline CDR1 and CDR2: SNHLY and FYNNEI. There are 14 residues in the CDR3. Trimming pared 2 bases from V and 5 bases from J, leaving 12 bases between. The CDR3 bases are TGTGCCAGCAGTGAAATCCGGTCCGGGGAGACCCAGTACTTC. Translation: CASSEIRSGETQYF.

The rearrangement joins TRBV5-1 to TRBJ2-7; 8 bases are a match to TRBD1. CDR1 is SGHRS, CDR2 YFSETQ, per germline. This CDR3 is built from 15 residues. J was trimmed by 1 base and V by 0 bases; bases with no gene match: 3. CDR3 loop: CASSLEQGGSYEQYF. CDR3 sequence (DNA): TGCGCCAGCAGCTTGGAACAGGGGGGTTCCTACGAGCAGTACTTC.

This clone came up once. The DNA of the CDR3 is TGCGCCAGCTTTTATCTTCCGGGACAGGGCTACGAGCAGTACTTC. Protein product: CASFYLPGQGYEQYF. This chain uses TRBV5-1 with TRBJ2-7; 9 bases are a match to TRBD1. V shed 7 bases and J 3 bases; nucleotides not matched to a gene: 11. This CDR3 has 15 amino acids. Per germline, CDR1 SGHRS and CDR2 YFSETQ.

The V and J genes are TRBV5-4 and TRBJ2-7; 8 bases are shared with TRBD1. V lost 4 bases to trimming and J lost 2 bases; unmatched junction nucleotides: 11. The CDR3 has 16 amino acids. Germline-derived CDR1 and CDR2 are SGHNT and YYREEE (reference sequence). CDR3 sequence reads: CASSRSDRVGPYEQYF. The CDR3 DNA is TGTGCCAGCAGCCGTTCGGACAGGGTCGGGCCCTACGAGCAGTACTTC.

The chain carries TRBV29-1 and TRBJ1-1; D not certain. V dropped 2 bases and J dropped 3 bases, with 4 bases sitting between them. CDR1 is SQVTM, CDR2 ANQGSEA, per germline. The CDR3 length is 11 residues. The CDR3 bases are TGCAGCGTTGAACGGGACACTGAAGCTTTCTTT. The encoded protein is CSVERDTEAFF.

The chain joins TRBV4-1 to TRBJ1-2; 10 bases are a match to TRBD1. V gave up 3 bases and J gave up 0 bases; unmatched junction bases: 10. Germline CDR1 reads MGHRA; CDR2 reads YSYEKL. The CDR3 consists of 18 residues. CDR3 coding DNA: TGCGCCAGCAGCCAGGATTCCGGGACAGGGGAACCTAACTATGGCTACACCTTC. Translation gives CASSQDSGTGEPNYGYTF.

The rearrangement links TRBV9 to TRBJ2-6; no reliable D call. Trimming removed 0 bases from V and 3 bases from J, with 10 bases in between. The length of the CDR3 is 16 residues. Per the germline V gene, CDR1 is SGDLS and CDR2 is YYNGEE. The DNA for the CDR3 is TGTGCCAGCAGCGTAGACCAGGCAGGTGGGGCCAACGTCCTGACTTTC. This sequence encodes CASSVDQAGGANVLTF.

CDR3 region: CASSEQLGQGNTEAFF. The CDR3 bases are TGTGCCAGCAGTGAACAGCTCGGACAGGGGAACACTGAAGCTTTCTTT. The V call is TRBV25-1, the J call TRBJ1-1, with TRBD1 matching over 8 bases. V gave up 2 bases and J gave up 1 base; unmatched junction bases: 6. CDR3 length: 16 amino acids. Looked up from germline, CDR1 is MGHDK and CDR2 is SYGVNS.

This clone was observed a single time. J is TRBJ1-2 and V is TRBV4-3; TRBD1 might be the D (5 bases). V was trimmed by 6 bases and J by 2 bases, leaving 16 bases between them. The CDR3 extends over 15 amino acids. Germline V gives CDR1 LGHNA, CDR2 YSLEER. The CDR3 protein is CASSPSETANYGYTF. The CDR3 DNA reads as TGCGCCAGCAGTCCATCGGAGACAGCGAACTATGGCTACACCTTC.

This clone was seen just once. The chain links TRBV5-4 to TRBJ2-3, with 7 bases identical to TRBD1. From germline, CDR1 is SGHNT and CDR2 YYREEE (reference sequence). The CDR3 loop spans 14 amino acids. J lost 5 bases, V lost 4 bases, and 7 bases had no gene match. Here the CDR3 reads CASSPPPGGDTQYF. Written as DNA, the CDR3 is TGTGCCAGCAGCCCCCCCCCAGGGGGAGATACGCAGTATTTT.

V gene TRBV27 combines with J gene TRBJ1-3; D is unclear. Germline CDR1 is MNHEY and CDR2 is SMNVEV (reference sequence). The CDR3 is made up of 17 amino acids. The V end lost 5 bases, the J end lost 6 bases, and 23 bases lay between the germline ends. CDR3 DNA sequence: TGTGCCAGCAGTCCTAAAGCCCCCGTCTTAAGTGTAAACACCATATATTTT. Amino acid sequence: CASSPKAPVLSVNTIYF.